These T cell receptor beta chains were read from a single sample in a study of T cell repertoires in cytomegalovirus infection. One entry per CDR3 protein, called by TCRdb with MiXCR from the reads. The sample records 680,000 or so distinct CDR3 sequences, about 33% being singletons. No cognate antigen is known for these TCRs. Sequencing used cultured PBMCs, obtained from culture after CMV antigen stimulation. The receptors were sampled from a human donor in good health (CMV status not recorded). Some clones in this sample may be carry-over from other donors' samples. The CDR3 runs from the conserved cysteine through the conserved F or W.

v_call cdr3_aa
TRBV7-2 CASSSRATNSPLHF
TRBV7-8 CASSLGWRGRGNTIYF
TRBV2 CASSPDRARTEAFF
TRBV5-5 CASRLYFGTADTEAFF
TRBV10-3 CATGPGYYGYTF
TRBV7-2 CASSPGGRAETQYF
TRBV18 CASSYRDRRDQPQHF
TRBV20-1 CSARSPSGGRETQYF
TRBV7-2 CASSRPLWNEQFF
TRBV7-6 CASSWGGGYGYTF
TRBV10-3 CAISAGPLGANVLTF
TRBV12-5 CASGLPGTGRGNTIYF
TRBV7-8 CASSLGTGNTEAFF
TRBV6-1 CASSASDRSWTEAFF
TRBV20-1 CSASRGHNEQFF
TRBV4-3 CASSQDLGAGAVNTEAFF
TRBV7-9 CASSIGGAKSTEQFF
TRBV12-5 CARGTERGDGGYEQFF
TRBV6-2/TRBV6-3 CASTRTANTEAFF
TRBV29-1 CSVEGGTSGFLGNEQYF
TRBV5-4 CASSLDRGREKLFF
TRBV7-9 CASSLASLASPIRQFF
TRBV27 CASSFGTRYNEQFF
TRBV28 CASGLGAVNTEAFF
TRBV27 CASSLPHRAVGQGNYGYTF
TRBV7-2 CASSLAARGLQPHHF
TRBV7-9 CASSLAGHVYEQYF
TRBV19 CASTFSDLLGELFF
TRBV12-3/TRBV12-4 CASSRSGGSVPQFF
TRBV28 CASSHNTGGYGYTF
TRBV2 CASSGLAGANNNEQFF
TRBV7-2 CASSFAGGLGETQYF
TRBV4-1 CASSQAWGGSEAFF
TRBV4-2 CASSQEGPAEAFF
TRBV12-3/TRBV12-4 CASGKGGHTEAFF
TRBV20-1 CSAPGIAGDEQYF
TRBV7-9 CASSTAVAPNHQPQHF
TRBV7-2 CASSFQGGLNTEAFF
TRBV27 CASRGWGTGEYNEQFF